What follows are 16 T cell receptor beta chains derived from one specimen sequenced in a study of shared clonotypes between healthy human individuals. The data were produced by immunoSEQ multiplex PCR, yet TCRdb's version contains in-frame clones alone and is incomplete. The sample lists over 100,000 clones; about 70% were seen once. Specimen: memory CD8+ T cells sorted from blood. Subset specified: CD45RO+ cells pooled with CCR7-negative TemRA cells. These receptors were collected from a woman aged 25 to 39 in good health.

This clone was recorded only once. The rearrangement joins TRBV5-1 to TRBJ2-1; 13 bases line up with TRBD2. J lost 7 bases, V lost 2 bases, and 6 bases had no gene match. Germline values: CDR1 SGHRS, CDR2 YFSETQ. This CDR3 contains 16 residues. CDR3 DNA: TGCGCCAGCAGCTTCTTAGGGACTAGCGGGACGAATGAGCAGTTCTTC. It encodes CASSFLGTSGTNEQFF.

CDR3 DNA sequence: TGTGCCAGCAGTTACCCCCCCGGGGAGCTGTTTTTT. It yields the protein CASSYPPGELFF. The chain joins TRBV6-6 to TRBJ2-2; D is unresolved. The V gene's germline CDR1 is MNHNY and CDR2 SVGAGI (reference sequence). This CDR3 comprises 12 residues. Trimming pared 2 bases from V and 6 bases from J, leaving 4 bases between.

The V call is TRBV7-6, the J call TRBJ2-6; no firm D call. Per the germline V gene, CDR1 is SGHVS and CDR2 is FNYEAQ. The CDR3 extends over 15 amino acids. V was trimmed by 4 bases and J by 0 bases, leaving 7 bases between them. CDR3 region: CASSSPSSGANVLTF. As DNA, the CDR3 is TGTGCCAGCAGCTCGCCATCCTCTGGGGCCAACGTCCTGACTTTC. Looking up the rest from reference TRBV7-6 and TRBJ2-6 gives the full variable domain: GAGVSQSPRYKVTKRGQDVALRCDPISGHVSLYWYRQALGQGPEFLTYFNYEAQQDKSGLPNDRFSAERPEGSISTLTIQRTEQRDSAMYRCASSSPSSGANVLTFGAGSRLTVL.

The sample holds one count of this clone. A much more abundant neighbour one base away suggests this may be a read error. This chain joins TRBV6-1 and TRBJ2-7, with TRBD1 identical over 11 bases. With 6 bases clipped from V and 4 bases from J, the junction kept 5 bases outside the gene matches. The V gene's germline CDR1 is MNHNS and CDR2 SASEGT. The CDR3 spans 14 residues. The CDR3 sequence is CASRPGTGGYEQYF. For the CDR3, the DNA is TGTGCCAGCAGACCCGGGACAGGGGGGTACGAGCAGTACTTC.

This chain uses TRBV11-3 with TRBJ1-5; 8 bases align to TRBD1. Germline V CDR1 and CDR2: SGHNT, YENEEA. The CDR3 is 15 residues long. The V gene end was trimmed by 3 bases and the J gene end by 0 bases; junction bases not matched to a gene: 1. The CDR3 nucleotides read TGTGCCAGCAGCTTGGACAGGGCTAGCAATCAGCCCCAGCATTTT. Translation: CASSLDRASNQPQHF. The variable domain in full, with the rest retrieved from reference TRBV11-3 and TRBJ1-5, is EAGVVQSPRYKIIEKKQPVAFWCNPISGHNTLYWYLQNLGQGPELLIRYENEEAVDDSQLPKDRFSAERLKGVDSTLKIQPAELGDSAVYLCASSLDRASNQPQHFGDGTRLSIL.

The rearrangement links TRBV29-1 to TRBJ2-7, with D perhaps TRBD1 (5 bases). This CDR3 has 11 residues. V was cut by 7 bases and J by 8 bases, with 15 bases left in between. Germline V gene sequence: CDR1 SQVTM, CDR2 ANQGSEA. CDR3 in amino acids: CSAPDGAQQYF. CDR3 DNA: TGCAGCGCCCCCGATGGGGCTCAGCAGTACTTC.

The table lists this clone with many counts. This CDR3 reads CASSRQAQETQYF. The CDR3 nucleotides read TGTGCCAGCAGTAGACAGGCCCAAGAGACCCAGTACTTC. The chain combines TRBV6-1 with TRBJ2-5, with a possible D match to TRBD1 (6 bases). CDR1 and CDR2 (germline): MNHNS, SASEGT. Trimming left V 5 bases short and J 1 base short, with 8 bases between. The CDR3 totals 13 residues.

Many counts were recorded for this clone. This chain links TRBV27 with TRBJ1-2; D gene uncertain. V lost 5 bases, J lost 8 bases, and 15 bases lay in between. Germline V gives CDR1 MNHEY, CDR2 SMNVEV (reference sequence). CDR3 length: 13 amino acids. The CDR3 reads CASSPTPPMGYTF. The CDR3 nucleotides read TGTGCCAGCAGTCCGACACCCCCTATGGGCTACACCTTC.

This chain uses TRBV7-9 with TRBJ2-1; TRBD1 matches 10 bases. V lost 5 bases and J lost 5; bases outside the gene matches: 6. The CDR3 loop spans 15 amino acids. CDR1 SEHNR and CDR2 FQNEAQ come from the germline V gene (reference sequence). The CDR3 DNA sequence: TGTGCCAGCAGCCCGAGGACAGGGGGGAACAATGAGCAGTTCTTC. It specifies CASSPRTGGNNEQFF.

V is TRBV25-1 and J is TRBJ2-5, with D possibly being TRBD2 (6 bases). TRBJ2-7 explains the end of the DNA better; the J call may be wrong. The CDR3 contains 13 residues. Germline-derived CDR1 and CDR2 are MGHDK and SYGVNS. The CDR3 is CASTSIGTPEQYF. CDR3 in DNA: TGTGCCAGCACCTCCATCGGGACTCCCGAGCAGTACTTC.

The chain combines TRBV10-3 with TRBJ2-1; D remains ambiguous. CDR3 length: 13 residues. Deletions cut 3 bases from V and 7 bases from J, with 10 bases between. Germline V gene data show CDR1 as ENHRY and CDR2 as SYGVKD. CDR3 in amino acids: CAISDHPANEQFF. The CDR3 DNA follows: TGTGCCATCAGTGACCACCCCGCAAATGAGCAGTTCTTC.

The chain recombines TRBV7-9 with TRBJ1-2; tentative D call: TRBD1 (6 bases). Trimming stripped 5 bases from V and 3 bases from J, with 10 bases between. CDR1 is SEHNR, CDR2 FQNEAQ, per germline (reference sequence). The CDR3 spans 13 residues. CDR3 sequence (DNA): TGTGCCAGCAGCCTCAAGGGGGACTATGGCTACACCTTC. Amino acid sequence: CASSLKGDYGYTF.

This chain uses TRBV7-9 with TRBJ2-7; 11 nucleotides align to TRBD2. Germline assignment: CDR1 SEHNR and CDR2 FQNEAQ (reference sequence). CDR3 length: 17 amino acids. Trimming took 5 bases from V and 1 from J; bases not matched to a gene: 10. CDR3 protein: CASSVSPLAGGSYEQYF. The CDR3 bases are TGTGCCAGCAGCGTCTCGCCTCTAGCGGGAGGTTCCTACGAGCAGTACTTC.

This clone was seen only a few times. V usage is TRBV6-1 and J usage is TRBJ2-7; possible D gene TRBD1, 6 bases. There are 14 residues in the CDR3. CDR1 is MNHNS and CDR2 is SASEGT in the germline V gene. V lost 3 bases, J lost 1 base, and 10 bases lay in between. The CDR3 sequence is CASSERTESYEQYF. The CDR3 nucleotides read TGTGCCAGCAGTGAGCGGACAGAATCCTACGAGCAGTACTTC.

This chain uses TRBV28 with TRBJ1-4; 11 positions match TRBD1. The germline V gene encodes CDR1 MDHEN and CDR2 SYDVKM. Trimming took 5 bases from V and 7 from J; bases not matched to a gene: 6. This CDR3 spans 15 amino acids. The CDR3 DNA reads as TGTGCCAGCAGTCTCGGGGGACAGGGGGGTGAAAAACTGTTTTTT. Amino acid sequence: CASSLGGQGGEKLFF.

This clone was seen many times. The rearrangement uses TRBV6-4 and TRBJ2-2; 12 bases align to TRBD2. The trim removed 5 bases at V and 5 bases at J, leaving 3 bases unmatched. Germline V gene lookup returns CDR1 MRHNA and CDR2 SNTAGT. The CDR3 has 15 residues. Here the CDR3 reads CASSRLAGETGELFF. CDR3 in DNA: TGTGCCAGCAGTAGACTAGCGGGAGAAACCGGGGAGCTGTTTTTT.